Listed here are 28 T cell receptor beta chains from one sample, sequenced in a study of control samples from healthy donors and cancer patients. The assay was immunoSEQ multiplex PCR, and TCRdb's table has in-frame clones only and misses some. This table has tens of thousands of clones, around 89% appearing once. The specimen was blood. These receptors originate from a woman aged 70 to 79 in good health.

This clone was seen only once. J is TRBJ2-7 and V is TRBV5-4; D remains unclear. CDR3 length: 15 residues. Germline V gene lookup returns CDR1 SGHNT and CDR2 YYREEE (reference sequence). V lost 0 bases to trimming and J lost 0 bases, with 10 bases between them. The CDR3 sequence: CASSLAGRGSYEQYF. The CDR3 region has the DNA TGTGCCAGCAGCTTGGCTGGACGCGGCTCCTACGAGCAGTACTTC.

The rearrangement links TRBV7-2 to TRBJ2-7, with D possibly being TRBD1 or TRBD2 (5 bases each). The CDR3 loop spans 15 amino acids. Between the trimmed V and J ends, which lost 5 bases and 0 bases, there was a span of 14 bases. The V gene's germline CDR1 is SGHTA and CDR2 FQGNSA. The CDR3 DNA follows: TGTGCCAGCAGCCCCAGTTTGGGACGCTCCTACGAGCAGTACTTC. Translated: CASSPSLGRSYEQYF.

The CDR3 DNA reads as TGTGCCAGCAGCGGGTGGAAGGGGGGGACTGAAGCTTTCTTT. Its protein product is CASSGWKGGTEAFF. The chain joins TRBV6-2 or TRBV6-3 to TRBJ1-1; the D gene is possibly TRBD1 (6 bases). V gave up 6 bases and J gave up 5 bases, with 16 bases separating them. The germline gives CDR1 MNHEY, CDR2 SVGEGT. The CDR3 has 14 amino acids.

The chain couples TRBV10-3 to TRBJ2-1; 15 nucleotides match TRBD2. With 7 bases clipped from V and 6 bases from J, the junction kept 1 base outside the gene matches. The CDR3 is made up of 14 amino acids. Germline-derived CDR1 and CDR2 are ENHRY and SYGVKD. CDR3 in amino acids: CAIKGLAGGNEQFF. Here the CDR3 DNA reads TGTGCCATCAAGGGACTAGCGGGGGGCAATGAGCAGTTCTTC.

The rearrangement links TRBV5-1 to TRBJ1-5; 7 nucleotides match TRBD1. This CDR3 spans 15 amino acids. Trimming at V came to 0 bases and at J to 4 bases, leaving 4 bases not matched to a gene. Per germline, CDR1 SGHRS and CDR2 YFSETQ. The CDR3 loop is CASSLGQGINQPQHF. Written as DNA, the CDR3 is TGCGCCAGCAGCTTGGGACAGGGTATAAATCAGCCCCAGCATTTT.

CDR3 region: CATSRGPPSNQPQHF. The CDR3 DNA sequence: TGTGCCACCAGCAGGGGCCCCCCTAGCAATCAGCCCCAGCATTTT. The chain couples TRBV15 to TRBJ1-5; no clear D. Trimming cost V 3 bases and J 0 bases, with 9 bases left between them. Germline-derived CDR1 and CDR2 are LNHNV and YYDKDF (reference sequence). The CDR3 runs 15 residues.

The CDR3 region has the DNA TGCGCCAGCACCACTACCAGCAATGAGCAGTTCTTC. It yields the protein CASTTTSNEQFF. V usage is TRBV10-2 and J usage is TRBJ2-1; D is uncertain. The CDR3 is 12 residues long. In germline, CDR1 is WSHSY, CDR2 SAAADI. V was clipped by 7 bases and J by 6 bases, with 10 bases between them.

The rearrangement joins TRBV19 to TRBJ2-1; tentative D call: TRBD2 (6 bases). Trimming removed 6 bases at V and 6 bases at J, with 21 bases between. CDR1 is LNHDA, CDR2 SQIVND, per germline (reference sequence). This CDR3 has 16 amino acids. The CDR3 is CASSILAPGLPNEQFF. The CDR3 nucleotides read TGTGCCAGTAGCATCCTCGCTCCGGGACTCCCCAATGAGCAGTTCTTC.

This chain uses TRBV10-3 with TRBJ2-3, with D possibly matching TRBD2 (7 bases). The CDR3 runs 17 residues. The germline V gene has CDR1 ENHRY and CDR2 SYGVKD. V was trimmed by 0 bases and J by 3 bases, leaving 16 bases between them. CDR3 protein: CAISESMSRGRTDTQYF. The CDR3 DNA sequence: TGTGCCATCAGTGAGTCGATGTCGCGGGGGCGAACAGATACGCAGTATTTT.

The chain is built from TRBV4-1 and TRBJ1-2; the D is unclear. V dropped 0 bases and J dropped 4 bases, with 12 bases sitting between them. Germline V lookup: CDR1 MGHRA, CDR2 YSYEKL. The CDR3 sequence is 15 residues long. The CDR3 DNA reads TGCGCCAGCAGCCAAGAGCAGGATCCCCTCTATGGCTACACCTTC. This sequence encodes CASSQEQDPLYGYTF.

This clone was seen a few times. V gene TRBV30 combines with J gene TRBJ2-7, with no clear D. V was trimmed by 0 bases and J by 1 base, leaving 16 bases between them. The CDR3 sequence is 16 residues long. The germline V gene encodes CDR1 GTSNPN and CDR2 SVGIG (reference sequence). The CDR3 region has the DNA TGTGCCTGGAGTGTCGGGCTGGCAGGTAATTCCTACGAGCAGTACTTC. The encoded protein is CAWSVGLAGNSYEQYF.

This chain uses TRBV5-1 with TRBJ1-4; the D gene is possibly TRBD1 (5 bases). The V and J ends lost 2 bases and 5 bases respectively, with 7 bases between them. CDR3 length: 13 residues. Germline loops: CDR1 SGHRS, CDR2 YFSETQ. For the CDR3, the DNA is TGCGCCAGCAGCTTTGGGGGGAATGAAAAACTGTTTTTT. It specifies CASSFGGNEKLFF.

The V and J genes are TRBV30 and TRBJ1-2; no definite D call. Between the trimmed V and J ends, which lost 0 bases and 7 bases, there was a span of 6 bases. The CDR3 has 11 amino acids. In germline, CDR1 is GTSNPN, CDR2 SVGIG (reference sequence). CDR3 loop: CAWSVHVGYTF. The DNA for the CDR3 is TGTGCCTGGAGTGTACACGTTGGCTACACCTTC.

This chain uses TRBV20-1 with TRBJ1-1; D is uncertain. The V gene's germline CDR1 is DFQATT and CDR2 SNEGSKA (reference sequence). Trimming stripped 3 bases from V and 6 bases from J, with 8 bases between. CDR3 size: 11 residues. CDR3 region: CSASIGAEAFF. CDR3 in DNA: TGCAGTGCTAGTATAGGCGCTGAAGCTTTCTTT.

This chain uses TRBV2 with TRBJ1-1, with 9 bases matching TRBD1. Germline CDR1 reads SNHLY; CDR2 reads FYNNEI. The CDR3 has 13 amino acids. V gave up 11 bases and J gave up 2 bases; unmatched junction bases: 6. CDR3 bases: TGTGCCGGCCTGGGACAGGGAAACACTGAAGCTTTCTTT. It is translated as CAGLGQGNTEAFF.

The chain recombines TRBV5-6 with TRBJ1-3; D gene uncertain. Germline V lookup: CDR1 SGHDT, CDR2 YYEEEE. CDR3 size: 15 residues. V was cut by 0 bases and J by 0 bases, with 7 bases left in between. The CDR3 reads CASSLVGISGNTIYF. CDR3 in DNA: TGTGCCAGCAGCTTGGTTGGCATCTCTGGAAACACCATATATTTT. The full variable domain, with the rest looked up from reference TRBV5-6 and TRBJ1-3, is DAGVTQSPTHLIKTRGQQVTLRCSPKSGHDTVSWYQQALGQGPQFIFQYYEEEERQRGNFPDRFSGHQFPNYSSELNVNALLLGDSALYLCASSLVGISGNTIYFGEGSWLTVV.

This clone was seen only once. This rearrangement joins TRBV4-1 to TRBJ2-5, with TRBD1 as a possible D gene (6 bases). Germline CDR1 MGHRA, CDR2 YSYEKL. V shed 4 bases and J shed 2 bases, with 8 bases lying between them. The CDR3 loop spans 13 amino acids. Here the CDR3 reads CASSPGTQETQYF. CDR3 bases: TGCGCCAGCAGCCCCGGGACACAAGAGACCCAGTACTTC.

This chain links TRBV20-1 with TRBJ2-5; maybe TRBD2 (6 bases). CDR1 is DFQATT, CDR2 SNEGSKA, per germline (reference sequence). Trimming left V 3 bases short and J 4 bases short, with 9 bases between. The CDR3 is 12 residues long. The CDR3 DNA reads as TGCAGTGCTAGTGACGGGAGAGAGACCCAGTACTTC. Residues: CSASDGRETQYF.

The genes are TRBV5-4 and TRBJ1-1; D call uncertain. Germline CDR1 is SGHNT and CDR2 is YYREEE (reference sequence). Trimming cost V 4 bases and J 3 bases, with 10 bases left between them. There are 13 residues in the CDR3. Written as DNA, the CDR3 is TGTGCCAGCAGCCCCGTCCGGGACACTGAAGCTTTCTTT. Translated: CASSPVRDTEAFF.

A remark on this clone: Within the sample, other DNA sequences also encode this same CDR3. The rearrangement uses TRBV18 and TRBJ2-1, with D possibly TRBD2 on 6 matching bases. Germline V gene data show CDR1 as KGHSH and CDR2 as LQKENI. V lost 3 bases to trimming and J lost 1 base, with 7 bases between them. This CDR3 is 14 amino acids long. In DNA, the CDR3 is TGTGCCAGCTCACCGGGAGGATCCTACAATGAGCAGTTCTTC. Protein sequence: CASSPGGSYNEQFF.

J is TRBJ2-3 and V is TRBV24-1; TRBD1 matches 7 bases. J lost 4 bases, V lost 0 bases, and 3 bases had no gene match. This CDR3 contains 15 residues. Germline assignment: CDR1 KGHDR and CDR2 SFDVKD. This CDR3 is CATSDLRQGPDTQYF. The CDR3 DNA sequence: TGTGCCACCAGTGATTTGCGACAGGGCCCAGATACGCAGTATTTT.

This chain connects TRBV15 to TRBJ1-1; TRBD1 is a possible D gene (6 bases). The CDR3 is made up of 12 amino acids. Looked up from germline, CDR1 is LNHNV and CDR2 is YYDKDF (reference sequence). The V end was cut by 11 bases, the J end by 0 bases, with 10 bases between. The CDR3 sequence is CAAGHMNTEAFF. In DNA form, the CDR3 reads TGTGCCGCGGGACACATGAACACTGAAGCTTTCTTT. Based on the CDR3 plus reference TRBV15 and TRBJ1-1, the full variable domain is DAMVIQNPRYQVTQFGKPVTLSCSQTLNHNVMYWYQQKSSQAPKLLFHYYDKDFNNEADTPDNFQSRRPNTSFCFLDIRSPGLGDTAMYLCAAGHMNTEAFFGQGTRLTVV.

V is TRBV7-2 and J is TRBJ2-1; the D is unclear. Germline V gene lookup returns CDR1 SGHTA and CDR2 FQGNSA. V was pared by 4 bases and J by 8 bases, with 6 bases between. The CDR3 length is 11 residues. CDR3: CASSYGDEQFF. CDR3 coding DNA: TGTGCCAGCAGCTATGGGGATGAGCAGTTCTTC.

This sequence joins TRBV4-2 and TRBJ1-2; D might be TRBD1 (5 bases). Germline CDR1 LGHNA, CDR2 YNFKEQ. The length of the CDR3 is 15 residues. V dropped 0 bases and J dropped 2 bases, with 10 bases sitting between them. CDR3 region: CASSQDGTVNYGYTF. DNA for the CDR3: TGTGCCAGCAGCCAAGACGGGACGGTAAACTATGGCTACACCTTC.

In this sample, this clone turned up once. This rearrangement joins TRBV7-2 to TRBJ1-1, with a weak D call TRBD1 (5 bases). Trimming pared 1 base from V and 0 bases from J, leaving 9 bases between. CDR1 is SGHTA, CDR2 FQGNSA, per germline. This CDR3 contains 15 residues. The CDR3: CASSLGVTVNTEAFF. CDR3 nucleotides: TGTGCCAGCAGCTTAGGGGTGACAGTGAACACTGAAGCTTTCTTT.

V and J are TRBV4-1 and TRBJ1-2, with TRBD1 matching 10 bases. CDR1 is MGHRA, CDR2 YSYEKL, per germline. V shed 0 bases, J shed 6 bases, and the junction held 10 bases outside the gene matches. The CDR3 sequence is 17 residues long. Here the CDR3 DNA reads TGCGCCAGCAGCCAAGAGAGGACAGGGGGTATAAGAAATGGCTACACCTTC. Its protein is CASSQERTGGIRNGYTF.

This chain connects TRBV3-1 (or the pseudogene TRBV3-2) to TRBJ2-1, with D unclear. The CDR3 spans 13 residues. V shed 6 bases and J shed 4 bases, with 10 bases lying between them. Germline CDR1 reads LGHDT; CDR2 reads YNNKEL (reference sequence). In nucleotides, the CDR3 is TGTGCCAGCAGTACTGCTATTTACAATGAGCAGTTCTTC. It specifies CASSTAIYNEQFF.

The chain joins TRBV5-1 to TRBJ2-1; possible D gene TRBD1, 6 bases. This CDR3 is built from 15 residues. Germline assignment: CDR1 SGHRS and CDR2 YFSETQ. The V and J ends lost 1 base and 4 bases respectively, with 12 bases between them. DNA of the CDR3: TGCGCCAGCAGCTTGCCAGGGGTCCTTTACAATGAGCAGTTCTTC. It translates to CASSLPGVLYNEQFF.